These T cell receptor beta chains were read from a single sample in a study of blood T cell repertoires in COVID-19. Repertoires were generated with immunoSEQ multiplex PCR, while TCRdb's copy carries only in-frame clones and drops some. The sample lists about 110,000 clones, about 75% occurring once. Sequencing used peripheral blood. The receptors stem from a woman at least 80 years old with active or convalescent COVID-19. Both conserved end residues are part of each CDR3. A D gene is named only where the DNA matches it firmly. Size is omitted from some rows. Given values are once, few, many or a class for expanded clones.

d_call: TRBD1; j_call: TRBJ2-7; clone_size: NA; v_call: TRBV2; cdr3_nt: TGTGCCAGCAGTCACACTTGGACAGGGCAGTTTGAGCAGTACTTC; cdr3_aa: CASSHTWTGQFEQYF
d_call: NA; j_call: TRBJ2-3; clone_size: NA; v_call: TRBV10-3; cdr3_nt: TGTGCCATCAGTTTGCCAGGGGGCACAGATACGCAGTATTTT; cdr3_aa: CAISLPGGTDTQYF
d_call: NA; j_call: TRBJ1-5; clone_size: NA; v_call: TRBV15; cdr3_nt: TGTGCCACCAGCAGAGATTGGGGGCTCTATAGCAATCAGCCCCAGCATTTT; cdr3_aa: CATSRDWGLYSNQPQHF
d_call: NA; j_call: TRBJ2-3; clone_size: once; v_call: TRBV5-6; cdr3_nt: TGTGCCAGCAGCCAAACGAGCGCAGATACGCAGTATTTT; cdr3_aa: CASSQTSADTQYF
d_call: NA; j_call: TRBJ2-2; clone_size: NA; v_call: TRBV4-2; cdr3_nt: TGTGCCAGCAGCCAAGATCGAGCGTCGAACACCGGGGAGCTGTTTTTT; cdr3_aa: CASSQDRASNTGELFF
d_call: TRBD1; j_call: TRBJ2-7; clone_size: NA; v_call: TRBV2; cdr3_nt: TGTGCCAGCGGAGACAGGGGGTATCGGTACTTC; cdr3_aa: CASGDRGYRYF
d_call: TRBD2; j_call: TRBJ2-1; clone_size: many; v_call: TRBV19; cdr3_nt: TGTGCCAGTAGTATGGGGACTAGTACCTACAATGAGCAGTTCTTC; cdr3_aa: CASSMGTSTYNEQFF
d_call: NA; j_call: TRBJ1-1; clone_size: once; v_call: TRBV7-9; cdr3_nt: TGTGCCAGCAGCTCTCGTACTAACACTGAAGCTTTCTTT; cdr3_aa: CASSSRTNTEAFF
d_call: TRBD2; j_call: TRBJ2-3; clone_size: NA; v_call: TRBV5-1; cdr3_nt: TGCGCCAGCAGCTTTACCGGGACTAGTCCCGATACGCAGTATTTT; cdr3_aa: CASSFTGTSPDTQYF
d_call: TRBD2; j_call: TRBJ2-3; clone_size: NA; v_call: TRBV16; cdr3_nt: TGTGCCAGCAGCCCCGAGAGGCTAGCGGGAGTGTATTTT; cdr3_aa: CASSPERLAGVYF
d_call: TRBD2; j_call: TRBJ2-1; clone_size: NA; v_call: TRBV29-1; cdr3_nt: TGCAGCGGTACTAGCGTAGCGGGAGGGAAGATTGAGCAGTTCTTC; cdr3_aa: CSGTSVAGGKIEQFF
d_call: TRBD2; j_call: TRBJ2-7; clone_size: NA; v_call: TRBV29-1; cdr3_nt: TGCAGCGTGAGGGCGGGAGTATACGAGCAGTACTTC; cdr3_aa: CSVRAGVYEQYF
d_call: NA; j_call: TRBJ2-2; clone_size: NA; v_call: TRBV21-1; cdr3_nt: TGTGCCAGCAGCAAAAAAAAAGGCGGGACGAGCAGGACCGGGGAGCTGTTTTTT; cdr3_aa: CASSKKKGGTSRTGELFF
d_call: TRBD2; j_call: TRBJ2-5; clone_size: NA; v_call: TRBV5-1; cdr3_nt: TGCGCCAGCAGCCTTGGGACTAGCGGTGAGACCCAGTACTTC; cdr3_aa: CASSLGTSGETQYF
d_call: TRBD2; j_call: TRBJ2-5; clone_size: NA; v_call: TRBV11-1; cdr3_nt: TGTGCCAGCAGCATCCGACTAGCGGTCTATGGGGAGACCCAGTACTTC; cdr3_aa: CASSIRLAVYGETQYF
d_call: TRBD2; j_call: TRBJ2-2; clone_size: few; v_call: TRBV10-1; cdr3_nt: TGCGCCAGCAGTCAGGTGCTAGCGGGCCCCACCGGGGAGCTGTTTTTT; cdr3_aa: CASSQVLAGPTGELFF
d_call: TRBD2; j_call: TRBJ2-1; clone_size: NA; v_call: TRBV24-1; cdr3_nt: TGTGCCACCAGCACAGGGACTAGCGGGAGTAATGAGCAGTTCTTC; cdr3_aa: CATSTGTSGSNEQFF
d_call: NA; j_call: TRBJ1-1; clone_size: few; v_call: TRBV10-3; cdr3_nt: TGTGCCATCGCACACCAGAACACTGAAGCTTTCTTT; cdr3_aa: CAIAHQNTEAFF
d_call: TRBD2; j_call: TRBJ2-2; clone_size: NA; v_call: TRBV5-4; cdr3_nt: TGTGCCAGCAGCGCGATGACTAGCGGAAACACCGGGGAGCTGTTTTTT; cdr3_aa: CASSAMTSGNTGELFF
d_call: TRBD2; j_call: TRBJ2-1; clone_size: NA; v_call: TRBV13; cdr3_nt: TGTGCCAGCAGTTGGACTAGCGGGAGTAGTTGGCCATACAATGAGCAGTTCTTC; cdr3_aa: CASSWTSGSSWPYNEQFF
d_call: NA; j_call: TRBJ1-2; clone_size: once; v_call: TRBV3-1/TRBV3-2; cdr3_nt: TGTGCCAGCAGCCAAGAGAACGGCCTCGGGGGCTACACCTTC; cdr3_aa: CASSQENGLGGYTF
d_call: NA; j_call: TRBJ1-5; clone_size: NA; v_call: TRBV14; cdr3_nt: TGTGCCAGCAGTGGCCCCTCTGGGCCCCAGCATTTT; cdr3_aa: CASSGPSGPQHF
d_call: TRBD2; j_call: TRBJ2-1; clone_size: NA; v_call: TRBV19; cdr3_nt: TGTGCCAGTAGCCACTCCCGGAGCGGGAGGGCCCTCGATGAGCAGTTCTTC; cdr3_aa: CASSHSRSGRALDEQFF
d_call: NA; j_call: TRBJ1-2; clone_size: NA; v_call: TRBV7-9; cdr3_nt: TGTGCCAGCAGCTTACCAGATTATGGCTACACCTTC; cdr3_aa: CASSLPDYGYTF
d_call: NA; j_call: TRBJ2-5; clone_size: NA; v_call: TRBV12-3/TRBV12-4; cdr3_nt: TGTGCCAGCAGTTTCAAGGAGGAGACCCAGTACTTC; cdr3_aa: CASSFKEETQYF
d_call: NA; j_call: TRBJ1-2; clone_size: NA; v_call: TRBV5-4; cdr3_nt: TGTGCCAGCAGCCAACCCCTGGGACTCTATGGCTACACCTTC; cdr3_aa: CASSQPLGLYGYTF
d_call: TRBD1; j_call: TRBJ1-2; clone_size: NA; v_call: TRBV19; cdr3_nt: TGTGCCAGCCGAACAGGGGGTAAGAACTATGGCTACACCTTC; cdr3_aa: CASRTGGKNYGYTF
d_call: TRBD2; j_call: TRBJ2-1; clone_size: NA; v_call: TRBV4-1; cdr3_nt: TGCGCCAGCAGCCAAGATCCCGGGAGGGCCACCTACAATGAGCAGTTCTTC; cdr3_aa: CASSQDPGRATYNEQFF
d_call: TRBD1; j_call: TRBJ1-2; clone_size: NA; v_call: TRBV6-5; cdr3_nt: TGTGCCAGCAGTTACTACTGGGACAGGCGATATGGCTACACCTTC; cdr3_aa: CASSYYWDRRYGYTF
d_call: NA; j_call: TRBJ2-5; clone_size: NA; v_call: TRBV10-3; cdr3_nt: TGTGCCATCAGTGAGTCGGCGGCAGCCCAAGAGACCCAGTACTTC; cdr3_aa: CAISESAAAQETQYF
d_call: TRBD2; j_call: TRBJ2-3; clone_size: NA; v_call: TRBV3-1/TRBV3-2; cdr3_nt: TGTGCCAGCAGCCACGGACTAGCGGGAGGACAATTGGGGACAGATACGCAGTATTTT; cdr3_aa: CASSHGLAGGQLGTDTQYF
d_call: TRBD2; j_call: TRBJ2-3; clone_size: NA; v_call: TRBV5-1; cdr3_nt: TGCGCCAGCAGCTTAAGTGGCGGGAGCCAAGATACGCAGTATTTT; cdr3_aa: CASSLSGGSQDTQYF
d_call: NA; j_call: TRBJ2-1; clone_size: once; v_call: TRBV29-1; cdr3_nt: TGCAGCGTCGCCCGGACTACCGACTCCTACAATGAGCAGTTCTTC; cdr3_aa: CSVARTTDSYNEQFF
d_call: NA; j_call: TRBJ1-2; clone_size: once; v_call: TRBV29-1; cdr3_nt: TGCAGCGTTGATTCAGGGGTTGCTAACTATGGCTACACCTTC; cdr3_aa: CSVDSGVANYGYTF
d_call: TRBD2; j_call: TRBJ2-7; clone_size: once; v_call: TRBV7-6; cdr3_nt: TGTGCCAGCAGCCAGCCGGGACTAGGGGCTAACGAGCAGTACTTC; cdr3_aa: CASSQPGLGANEQYF
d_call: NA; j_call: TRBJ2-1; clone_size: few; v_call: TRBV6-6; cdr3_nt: TGTGCCAGCTCAGAGGTCCTAGCCTCCAATGAGCAGTTCTTC; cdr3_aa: CASSEVLASNEQFF
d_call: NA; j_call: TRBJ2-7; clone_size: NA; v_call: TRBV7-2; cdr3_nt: TGTGCCAGCAGCTTAGGTAGCGGTCCCAAGGCCTACGAGCAGTACTTC; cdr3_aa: CASSLGSGPKAYEQYF
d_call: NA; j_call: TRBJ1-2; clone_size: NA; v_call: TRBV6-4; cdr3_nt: TGTGCCAGCAAGCGGGAAGGGAATGGCTACACCTTC; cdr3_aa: CASKREGNGYTF
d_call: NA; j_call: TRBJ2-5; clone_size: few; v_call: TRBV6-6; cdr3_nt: TGTGCCAGCAGTTTACTTACAGGACAAGAGACCCAGTACTTC; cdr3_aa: CASSLLTGQETQYF
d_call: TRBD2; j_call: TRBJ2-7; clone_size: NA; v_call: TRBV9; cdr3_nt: TGTGCCAGCAGCGTAGGTCTCGGACTAGCGGGAAGCTCCTACGAGCAGTACTTC; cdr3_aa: CASSVGLGLAGSSYEQYF